These 17 T cell receptor beta chains came from one sample sequenced in a study of shared clonotypes between healthy human individuals. Here immunoSEQ multiplex PCR was the method, and the copy in TCRdb shows in-frame clones only, minus some. The table includes hundreds of thousands of clones, around 72% detected once. Sequencing input: memory CD4+ T cells sorted from blood. Indicated subset: CD45RA-negative fraction. The receptors originated from a woman in her twenties or thirties in good health.

The chain recombines TRBV7-8 with TRBJ2-1; 14 bases align to TRBD2. V trimming: 4 bases; J trimming: 9 bases; junction bases outside the gene matches: 11. The CDR3 runs 17 residues. The germline CDR1 and CDR2 sequences are SGHVS and FQNEAQ. Here the CDR3 DNA reads TGTGCCAGCAGCTCCCACCCTGGGACTAGCGGGAGAGGTGAGCAGTTCTTC. The encoded protein is CASSSHPGTSGRGEQFF.

The chain is built from TRBV12-5 and TRBJ2-3; the D is unclear. V was pared by 6 bases and J by 1 base, with 5 bases between. Per germline, CDR1 LGHNT and CDR2 FRNRAP. The CDR3 loop spans 12 amino acids. CDR3 sequence reads: CASGPRTDTQYF. DNA of the CDR3: TGTGCTAGTGGGCCTCGCACAGATACGCAGTATTTT.

There are a few counts of this clone. The gene calls are TRBV27 and TRBJ1-1; TRBD1 matches at 7 bases. Germline V gene lookup returns CDR1 MNHEY and CDR2 SMNVEV (reference sequence). The CDR3 loop spans 13 amino acids. The junction had 7 bases not matched to a gene; V was cut back by 8 bases and J by 4 bases. CDR3 sequence (DNA): TGTGCCAGCCTGGACAGGATCAGCACTGAAGCTTTCTTT. This sequence encodes CASLDRISTEAFF.

The genes are TRBV2 and TRBJ2-7; tentatively, D is TRBD2 (6 bases). The CDR3 sequence is 16 residues long. Germline V lookup: CDR1 SNHLY, CDR2 FYNNEI. The V end lost 4 bases, the J end lost 0 bases, and 16 bases lay between the germline ends. The DNA for the CDR3 is TGTGCCAGCAGTGCTGCGGGGCCGGGGCTCTCCTACGAGCAGTACTTC. Translation: CASSAAGPGLSYEQYF.

The chain uses TRBV28 and TRBJ2-7, with D unclear. The CDR3 length is 14 residues. The V end was cut by 6 bases, the J end by 2 bases, with 14 bases between. Germline V gives CDR1 MDHEN, CDR2 SYDVKM. CDR3 coding DNA: TGTGCCAGCAGAGACAATCTCAACCCCTACGAGCAGTACTTC. The encoded protein is CASRDNLNPYEQYF.

This chain uses TRBV21-1 with TRBJ2-7; TRBD2 was called by the table and not checked on the DNA. TRBV21-1 is labeled a pseudogene. CDR3 length: 16 residues. This CDR3 is CASSKEMRDETYEQYF. CDR3 DNA: TGTGCCAGCAGCAAAGAGATGCGGGACGAAACCTACGAGCAGTACTTC.

About this clone: Other DNA sequences from this sample encode an identical CDR3 as well. The chain combines TRBV2 with TRBJ2-7; TRBD1 might be the D (6 bases). Per the germline V gene, CDR1 is SNHLY and CDR2 is FYNNEI. The CDR3 is 13 residues long. Trimming removed 6 bases at V and 2 bases at J, with 11 bases between. CDR3 region: CASRAGEPYEQYF. The CDR3 nucleotides are TGTGCCAGCAGAGCAGGGGAACCCTACGAGCAGTACTTC.

This clone was counted a few times. Lacking the conserved final phenylalanine or tryptophan, this CDR3 likely reflects a read error. It is unclear where the CDR3 begins or ends on the DNA, so no DNA is shown, and the CDR3 is as TCRdb lists it. This chain links TRBV6-6 with TRBJ2-7. With termini counted, the CDR3 has 11 amino acids. The germline gives CDR1 MNHNY, CDR2 SVGAGI (reference sequence). The CDR3 is CASSNSRSGPG.

This clone appeared a few times. The rearrangement uses TRBV4-1 and TRBJ2-2; D tentatively reads TRBD1 or TRBD2 (5 bases each). V lost 6 bases to trimming and J lost 7 bases, with 15 bases between them. This CDR3 contains 14 residues. From germline, CDR1 is MGHRA and CDR2 YSYEKL. The CDR3 spells CASRGTPIGGELFF. As DNA, the CDR3 is TGCGCCAGCAGAGGGACGCCGATTGGCGGGGAGCTGTTTTTT.

CDR3 sequence: CASSLRTSGITTYEQYF. The CDR3 nucleotides are TGTGCCAGCAGTTTACGGACTAGCGGGATTACCACCTACGAGCAGTACTTC. This chain connects TRBV28 to TRBJ2-7, with TRBD2 matching over 12 bases. CDR1 is MDHEN, CDR2 SYDVKM, per germline. The CDR3 runs 17 residues. V lost 2 bases, J lost 2 bases, and 7 bases stayed unmatched.

V usage is TRBV7-9 and J usage is TRBJ1-2; maybe TRBD1 (6 bases). The germline gives CDR1 SEHNR, CDR2 FQNEAQ (reference sequence). There are 14 residues in the CDR3. V was pared by 5 bases and J by 4 bases, with 14 bases between. The DNA of the CDR3 is TGTGCCAGCAGCCTTCGGACAGTGTGCTATGGCTACACCTTC. Translating it yields CASSLRTVCYGYTF.

This chain joins TRBV27 and TRBJ2-4, with D perhaps matching TRBD1 (5 bases). Germline values: CDR1 MNHEY, CDR2 SMNVEV (reference sequence). The CDR3 spans 14 residues. The V end lost 2 bases, the J end lost 8 bases, and 13 bases lay between the germline ends. The CDR3 region has the DNA TGTGCCAGCAGTTTAAACCAGGGCATGGACATTCAGTACTTC. It translates to CASSLNQGMDIQYF.

The V call is TRBV5-1, the J call TRBJ1-1; D uncertain. CDR3 length equals 13 residues. Trimming stripped 4 bases from V and 4 bases from J, with 11 bases between. Per the germline V gene, CDR1 is SGHRS and CDR2 is YFSETQ. This CDR3 is CASSGIVGTEAFF. CDR3 sequence (DNA): TGCGCCAGCAGCGGTATAGTCGGCACTGAAGCTTTCTTT.

The rearrangement links TRBV9 to TRBJ2-1, with 11 bases lining up with TRBD2. Germline lookup yields CDR1 SGDLS and CDR2 YYNGEE. V gave up 0 bases and J gave up 6 bases; unmatched junction bases: 2. This CDR3 spans 15 amino acids. CDR3 protein: CASSVGSGRANEQFF. CDR3 DNA: TGTGCCAGCAGCGTAGGTAGCGGGAGGGCCAATGAGCAGTTCTTC.

The chain carries TRBV27 and TRBJ2-3; D is possibly TRBD2 (7 bases). CDR3 length equals 15 residues. Trimming took off 6 bases at V and 4 bases at J, with 17 bases between the two ends. Germline V gene lookup returns CDR1 MNHEY and CDR2 SMNVEV (reference sequence). The CDR3 protein is CASSPGRGRSDTQYF. As DNA, the CDR3 is TGTGCCAGCAGCCCTGGGCGGGGGCGGTCAGATACGCAGTATTTT.

V and J are TRBV6-4 and TRBJ2-1; 13 bases line up with TRBD2. With 5 bases clipped from V and 7 bases from J, the junction kept 8 bases outside the gene matches. The CDR3 length is 16 residues. Germline CDR1 and CDR2: MRHNA and SNTAGT. The CDR3 loop is CASSPLLAGGVNEQFF. The CDR3 bases are TGTGCCAGCAGTCCTTTACTAGCGGGAGGGGTAAATGAGCAGTTCTTC.

V gene TRBV2 combines with J gene TRBJ1-2; D call uncertain. CDR3 length: 14 amino acids. Trimming stripped 2 bases from V and 4 bases from J, with 11 bases between. Germline-derived CDR1 and CDR2 are SNHLY and FYNNEI. The CDR3 DNA is TGTGCCAGCAGTGAACACGAGGGCTCCTATGGCTACACCTTC. It is translated as CASSEHEGSYGYTF.